The present entry profiles one T cell receptor (beta chain) with its context. This sample was included in a study of blood T cell repertoires in COVID-19. At the level of the study: The cDNA or gDNA used as material had been derived from T cells, B-cell-depleted T cells, or PBMCs.

Original data processing: Reference gene primer amplification gave estimated nucleated cell counts. This table comes from immunoSEQ multiplex PCR, and its TCRdb copy is limited to in-frame clones, with some not included. D and trimming come from the DNA, and the V and J calls and clone size come from that table. The sample contains about 320,000 clones, 85% of which appear only once. Trimming cost V 4 bases and J 2 bases; bases outside gene matches: 10. Germline V gene data show CDR1 as KGHSH and CDR2 as LQKENI. This CDR3 is built from 17 residues. The chain combines TRBV18 with TRBJ2-1; 8 bases line up with TRBD1. The receptor was isolated from a human donor in a cohort sampled during active COVID-19. Sequenced input: peripheral blood. The DNA for the CDR3 is TGTGCCAGCTCACTCCTGACAGGGGAATATCCCTACAATGAGCAGTTCTTC. Its translation: CASSLLTGEYPYNEQFF.